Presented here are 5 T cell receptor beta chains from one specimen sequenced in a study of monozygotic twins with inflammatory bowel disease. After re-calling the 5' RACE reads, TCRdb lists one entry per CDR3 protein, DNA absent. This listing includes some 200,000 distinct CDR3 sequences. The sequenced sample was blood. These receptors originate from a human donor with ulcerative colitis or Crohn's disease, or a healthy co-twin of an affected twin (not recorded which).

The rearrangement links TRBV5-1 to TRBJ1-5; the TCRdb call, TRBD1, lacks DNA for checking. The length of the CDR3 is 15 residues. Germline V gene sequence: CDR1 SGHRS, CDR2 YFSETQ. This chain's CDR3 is CASSLEGIGNQPQHF.

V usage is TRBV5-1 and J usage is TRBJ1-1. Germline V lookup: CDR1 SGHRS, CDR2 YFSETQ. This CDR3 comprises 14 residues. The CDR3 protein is CASSQGPTNTEAFF.

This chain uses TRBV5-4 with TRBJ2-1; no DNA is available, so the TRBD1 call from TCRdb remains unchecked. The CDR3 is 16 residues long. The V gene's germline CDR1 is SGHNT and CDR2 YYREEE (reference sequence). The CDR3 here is CASSPGQSNSYNEQFF.

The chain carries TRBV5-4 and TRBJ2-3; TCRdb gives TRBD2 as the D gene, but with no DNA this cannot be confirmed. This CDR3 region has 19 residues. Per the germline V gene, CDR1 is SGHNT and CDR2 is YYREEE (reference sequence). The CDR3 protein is CASSLITLAGGPGTDTQYF.

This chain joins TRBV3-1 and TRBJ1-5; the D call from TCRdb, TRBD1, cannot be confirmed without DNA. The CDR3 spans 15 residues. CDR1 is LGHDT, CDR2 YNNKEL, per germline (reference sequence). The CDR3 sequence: CASSPGQYSNQPQHF.